This section outlines one T cell receptor (beta chain) sequence together with its context. The data derive from a study of Ad26.COV2.S vaccination and SARS-CoV-2 variants. As to treatment: 15 to 20 received Ad26.COV2.S at low or high dose, single or two shots; 5 received placebo; per-sample allocation not given. Each sample was drawn 63 days after the first injection (of vaccine or placebo). The data were produced by immunoSEQ multiplex PCR, yet TCRdb's version contains in-frame clones alone and is incomplete. In the table there are over 300,000 clones, roughly 80% of which are singletons. The specimen was peripheral blood, collected in a trial of Ad26.COV2.S vaccine versus placebo. This sequence originates from a person between 18 and 65 years old who received the Ad26.COV2.S COVID-19 vaccine or a placebo.

CDR3 loop: CASSNPRYEQYF. The CDR3, as DNA: TGTGCCAGCAGTAATCCGCGGTACGAGCAGTACTTC. This chain links TRBV6-5 with TRBJ2-7; D uncertain. The CDR3 sequence is 12 residues long. Germline V gives CDR1 MNHEY, CDR2 SVGAGI. V shed 5 bases and J shed 4 bases, with 9 bases lying between them.